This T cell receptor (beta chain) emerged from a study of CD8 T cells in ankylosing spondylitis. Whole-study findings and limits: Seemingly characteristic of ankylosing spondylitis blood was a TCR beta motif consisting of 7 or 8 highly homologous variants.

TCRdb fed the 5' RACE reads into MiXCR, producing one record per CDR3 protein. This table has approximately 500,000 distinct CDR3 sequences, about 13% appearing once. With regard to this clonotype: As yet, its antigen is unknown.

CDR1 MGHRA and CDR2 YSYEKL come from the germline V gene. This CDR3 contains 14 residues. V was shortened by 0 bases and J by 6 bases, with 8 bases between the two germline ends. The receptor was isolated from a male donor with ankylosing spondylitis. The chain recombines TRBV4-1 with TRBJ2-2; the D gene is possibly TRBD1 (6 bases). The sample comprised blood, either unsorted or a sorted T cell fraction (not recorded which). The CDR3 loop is CASSQDSGAGELFF. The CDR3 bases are TGCGCCAGCAGCCAAGATTCAGGGGCCGGGGAGCTGTTTTTT.